This T cell receptor (beta chain) is drawn from a study of T cell repertoires in cytomegalovirus infection. Study details: Indications came from public TCR beta signatures; they pointed to CMV infection and to a matching HLA type.

Study results and limitations: Individuals carrying CMV plus the relevant HLA were identified by cumulative frequency of public TCR beta families. The response measured ex vivo was dominated by TCR beta clonotypes (HLA-C-restricted and CMV-specific).

One entry per CDR3 protein, called by TCRdb with MiXCR from the reads. The sample yields 85,000 to 130,000 distinct CDR3 sequences, 20% to 30% seen once. This clonotype has at least ten counts. Antigen unknown. The source material was CD8+ T cells from PBMCs. This clonotype was sampled from a human donor in good health (CMV status not recorded). Some clones in this sample may be carry-over from other donors' samples.

In nucleotides, the CDR3 is TGTGCCAGCAGCCCAGAGCAGGGTTGGGCAGATACGCAGTATTTT. It codes for CASSPEQGWADTQYF. The V and J genes are TRBV11-2 and TRBJ2-3; tentatively, D is TRBD1 (5 bases). V was cut by 5 bases and J by 4 bases, with 16 bases left in between. Germline assignment: CDR1 SGHAT and CDR2 FQNNGV. The CDR3 runs to 15 residues.